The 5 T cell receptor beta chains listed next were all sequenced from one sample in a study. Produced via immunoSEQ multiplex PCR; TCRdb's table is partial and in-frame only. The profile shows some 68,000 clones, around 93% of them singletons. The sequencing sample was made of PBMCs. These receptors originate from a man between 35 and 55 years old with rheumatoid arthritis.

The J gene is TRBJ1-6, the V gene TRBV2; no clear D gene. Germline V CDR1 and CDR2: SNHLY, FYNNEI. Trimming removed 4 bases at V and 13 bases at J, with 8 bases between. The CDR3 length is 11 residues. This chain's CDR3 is CASSGTGPLHF. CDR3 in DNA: TGTGCCAGCAGTGGGACGGGTCCCCTCCACTTT.

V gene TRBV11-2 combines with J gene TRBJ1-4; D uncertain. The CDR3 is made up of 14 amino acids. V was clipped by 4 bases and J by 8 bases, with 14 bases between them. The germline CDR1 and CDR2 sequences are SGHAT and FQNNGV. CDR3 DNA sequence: TGTGCCAGCAGCTGGGAGGTCGAAGGGGAAAAACTGTTTTTT. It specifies CASSWEVEGEKLFF.

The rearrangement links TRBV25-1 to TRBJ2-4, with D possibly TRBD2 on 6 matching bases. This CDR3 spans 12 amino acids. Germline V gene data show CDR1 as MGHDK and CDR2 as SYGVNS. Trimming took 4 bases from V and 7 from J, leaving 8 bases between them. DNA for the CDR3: TGTGCCAGCAGTGCGGGACTGAACATTCAGTACTTC. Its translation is CASSAGLNIQYF.

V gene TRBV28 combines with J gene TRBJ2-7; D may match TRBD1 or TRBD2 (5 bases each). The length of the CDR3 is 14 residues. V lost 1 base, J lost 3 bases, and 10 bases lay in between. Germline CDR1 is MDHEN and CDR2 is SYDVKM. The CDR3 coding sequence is TGTGCCAGCAGTTTATCCCGGGGCAACTACGAGCAGTACTTC. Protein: CASSLSRGNYEQYF. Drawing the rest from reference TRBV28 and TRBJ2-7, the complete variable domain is DVKVTQSSRYLVKRTGEKVFLECVQDMDHENMFWYRQDPGLGLRLIYFSYDVKMKEKGDIPEGYSVSREKKERFSLILESASTNQTSMYLCASSLSRGNYEQYFGPGTRLTVT.

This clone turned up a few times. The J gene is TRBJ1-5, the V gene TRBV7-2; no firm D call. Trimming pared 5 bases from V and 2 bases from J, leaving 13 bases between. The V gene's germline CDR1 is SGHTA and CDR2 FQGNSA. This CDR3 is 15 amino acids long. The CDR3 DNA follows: TGTGCCAGCAGCGAACAACGGAGGGGCAATCAGCCCCAGCATTTT. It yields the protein CASSEQRRGNQPQHF.